What follows describes a single TCR beta chain. The record originates from a study of T cell repertoires in MIS-A myocarditis. Assay used: immunoSEQ multiplex PCR; TCRdb lists only in-frame clones, some missing. The sample yields roughly 14,000 clones, roughly 81% seen once. Germline V gene sequence: CDR1 LGHNA, CDR2 YNFKEQ. This CDR3 is 15 amino acids long. V was clipped by 4 bases and J by 5 bases; unmatched bases: 10. The chain recombines TRBV4-2 with TRBJ2-5, with 7 bases fitting TRBD2. Material: left ventricle heart tissue obtained at autopsy. The receptor's source is a man younger than 35 with fulminant myocarditis from multisystem inflammatory syndrome in adults (MIS-A) after COVID-19. CDR3 in amino acids: CASSREGREMETQYF. CDR3 bases: TGTGCCAGCAGCCGGGAGGGCAGGGAAATGGAGACCCAGTACTTC.